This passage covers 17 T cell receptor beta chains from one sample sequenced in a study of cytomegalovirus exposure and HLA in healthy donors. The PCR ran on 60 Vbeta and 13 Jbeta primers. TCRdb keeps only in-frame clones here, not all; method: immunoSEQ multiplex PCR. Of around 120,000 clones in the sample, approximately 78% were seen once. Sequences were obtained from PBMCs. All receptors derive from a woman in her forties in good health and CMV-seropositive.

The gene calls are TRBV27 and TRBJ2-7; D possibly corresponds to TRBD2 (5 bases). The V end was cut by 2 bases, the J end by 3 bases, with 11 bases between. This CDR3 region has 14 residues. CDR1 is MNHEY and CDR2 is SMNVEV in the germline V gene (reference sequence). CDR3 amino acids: CASSLNRDYYEQYF. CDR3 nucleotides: TGTGCCAGCAGTTTAAACCGGGATTACTACGAGCAGTACTTC.

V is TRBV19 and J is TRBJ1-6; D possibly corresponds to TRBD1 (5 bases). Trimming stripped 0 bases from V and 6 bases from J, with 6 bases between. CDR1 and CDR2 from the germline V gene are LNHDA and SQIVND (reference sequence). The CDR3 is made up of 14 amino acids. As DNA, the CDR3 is TGTGCCAGTAGTATAGAAGGGGCTAATTCACCCCTCCACTTT. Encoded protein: CASSIEGANSPLHF.

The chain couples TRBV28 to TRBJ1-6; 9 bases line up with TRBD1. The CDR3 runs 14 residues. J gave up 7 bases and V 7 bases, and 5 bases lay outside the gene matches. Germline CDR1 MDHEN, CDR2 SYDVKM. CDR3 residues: CASNGQGWNSPLHF. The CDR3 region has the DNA TGTGCCAGCAACGGACAGGGGTGGAATTCACCCCTCCACTTT.

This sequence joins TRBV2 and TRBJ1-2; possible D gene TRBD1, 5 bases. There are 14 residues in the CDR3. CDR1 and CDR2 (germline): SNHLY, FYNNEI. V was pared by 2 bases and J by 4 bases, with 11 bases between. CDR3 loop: CASSESRTLYGYTF. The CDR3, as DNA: TGTGCCAGCAGTGAATCTAGGACACTCTATGGCTACACCTTC.

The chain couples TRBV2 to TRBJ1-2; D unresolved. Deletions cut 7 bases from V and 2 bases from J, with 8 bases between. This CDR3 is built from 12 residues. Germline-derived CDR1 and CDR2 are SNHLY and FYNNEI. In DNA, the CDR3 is TGTGCCAGCACAAGTCAGAACTATGGCTACACCTTC. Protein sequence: CASTSQNYGYTF. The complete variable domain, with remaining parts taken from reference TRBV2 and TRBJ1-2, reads EPEVTQTPSHQVTQMGQEVILRCVPISNHLYFYWYRQILGQKVEFLVSFYNNEISEKSEIFDDQFSVERPDGSNFTLKIRSTKLEDSAMYFCASTSQNYGYTFGSGTRLTVV.

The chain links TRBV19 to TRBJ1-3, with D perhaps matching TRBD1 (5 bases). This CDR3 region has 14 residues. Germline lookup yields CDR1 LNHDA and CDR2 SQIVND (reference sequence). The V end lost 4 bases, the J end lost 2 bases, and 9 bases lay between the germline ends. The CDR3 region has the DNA TGTGCCAGTAGTAAAGGGGATGCTGGAAACACCATATATTTT. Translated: CASSKGDAGNTIYF.

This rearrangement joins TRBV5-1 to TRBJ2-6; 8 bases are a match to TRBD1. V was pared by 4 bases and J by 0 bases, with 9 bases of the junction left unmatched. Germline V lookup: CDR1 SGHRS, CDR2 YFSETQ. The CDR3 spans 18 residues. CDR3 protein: CASSTTGTGLSGANVLTF. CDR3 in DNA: TGCGCCAGCAGCACCACAGGGACAGGACTCTCTGGGGCCAACGTCCTGACTTTC.

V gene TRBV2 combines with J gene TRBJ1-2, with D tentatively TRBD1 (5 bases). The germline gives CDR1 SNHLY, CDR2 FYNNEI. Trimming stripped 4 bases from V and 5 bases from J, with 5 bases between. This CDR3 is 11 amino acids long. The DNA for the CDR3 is TGTGCCAGCAGTGGACAGTATGGCTACACCTTC. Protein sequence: CASSGQYGYTF. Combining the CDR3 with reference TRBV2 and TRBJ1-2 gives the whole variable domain EPEVTQTPSHQVTQMGQEVILRCVPISNHLYFYWYRQILGQKVEFLVSFYNNEISEKSEIFDDQFSVERPDGSNFTLKIRSTKLEDSAMYFCASSGQYGYTFGSGTRLTVV.

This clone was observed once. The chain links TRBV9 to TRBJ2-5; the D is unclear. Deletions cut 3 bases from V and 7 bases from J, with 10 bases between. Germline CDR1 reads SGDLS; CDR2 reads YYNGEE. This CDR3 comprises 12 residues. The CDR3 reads CASSGAPGTQYF. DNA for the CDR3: TGTGCCAGCAGCGGGGCCCCCGGGACCCAGTACTTC.

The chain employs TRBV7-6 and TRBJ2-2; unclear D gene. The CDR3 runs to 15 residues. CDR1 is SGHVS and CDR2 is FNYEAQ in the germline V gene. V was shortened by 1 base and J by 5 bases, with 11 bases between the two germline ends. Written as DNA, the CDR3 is TGTGCCAGCAGCTTAGGGAACATACTAACCGGGGAGCTGTTTTTT. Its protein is CASSLGNILTGELFF. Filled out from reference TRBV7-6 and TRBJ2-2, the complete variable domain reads GAGVSQSPRYKVTKRGQDVALRCDPISGHVSLYWYRQALGQGPEFLTYFNYEAQQDKSGLPNDRFSAERPEGSISTLTIQRTEQRDSAMYRCASSLGNILTGELFFGEGSRLTVL.

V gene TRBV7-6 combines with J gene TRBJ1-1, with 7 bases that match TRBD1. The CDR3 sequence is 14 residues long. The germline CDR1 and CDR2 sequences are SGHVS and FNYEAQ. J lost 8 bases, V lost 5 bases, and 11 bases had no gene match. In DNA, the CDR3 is TGTGCCAGCAGCCCTAGCTGGGACAGACCAGAAGCTTTCTTT. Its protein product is CASSPSWDRPEAFF.

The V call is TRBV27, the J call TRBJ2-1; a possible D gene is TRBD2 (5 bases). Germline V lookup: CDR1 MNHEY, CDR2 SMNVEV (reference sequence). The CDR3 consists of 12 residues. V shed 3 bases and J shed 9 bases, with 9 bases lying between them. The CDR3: CASSFEGFEQFF. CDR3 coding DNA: TGTGCCAGCAGTTTTGAGGGTTTTGAGCAGTTCTTC.

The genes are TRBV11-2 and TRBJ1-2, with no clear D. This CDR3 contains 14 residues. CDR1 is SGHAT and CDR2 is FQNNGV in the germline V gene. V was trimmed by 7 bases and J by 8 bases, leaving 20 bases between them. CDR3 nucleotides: TGTGCCAGCACCCTAGGTCGGAGCAAGGCCGGCTACACCTTC. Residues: CASTLGRSKAGYTF.

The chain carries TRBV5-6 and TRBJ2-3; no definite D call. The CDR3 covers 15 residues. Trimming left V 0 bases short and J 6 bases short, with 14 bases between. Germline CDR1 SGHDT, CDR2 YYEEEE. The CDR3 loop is CASSLERFGKDTQYF. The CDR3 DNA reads TGTGCCAGCAGCTTGGAGAGGTTCGGCAAGGATACGCAGTATTTT.

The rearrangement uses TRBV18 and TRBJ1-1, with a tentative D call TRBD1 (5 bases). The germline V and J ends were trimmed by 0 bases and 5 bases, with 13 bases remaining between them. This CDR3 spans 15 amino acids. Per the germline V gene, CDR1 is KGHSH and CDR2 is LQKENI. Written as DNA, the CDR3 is TGTGCCAGCTCACCACCCCAGGGTTTCGGAACTGAAGCTTTCTTT. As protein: CASSPPQGFGTEAFF.

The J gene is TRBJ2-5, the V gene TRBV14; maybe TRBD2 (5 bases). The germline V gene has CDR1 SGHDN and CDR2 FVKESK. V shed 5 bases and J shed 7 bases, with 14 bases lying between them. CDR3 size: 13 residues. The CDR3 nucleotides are TGTGCCAGCAGCGCACGGACTGATGGGACCCAGTACTTC. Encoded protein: CASSARTDGTQYF.

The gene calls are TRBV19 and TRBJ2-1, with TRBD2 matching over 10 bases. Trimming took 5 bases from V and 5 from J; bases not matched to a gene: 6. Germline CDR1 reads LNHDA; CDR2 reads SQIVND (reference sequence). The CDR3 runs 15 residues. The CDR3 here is CASSLAGGSHNEQFF. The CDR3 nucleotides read TGTGCCAGTAGTTTAGCGGGAGGTTCCCACAATGAGCAGTTCTTC.